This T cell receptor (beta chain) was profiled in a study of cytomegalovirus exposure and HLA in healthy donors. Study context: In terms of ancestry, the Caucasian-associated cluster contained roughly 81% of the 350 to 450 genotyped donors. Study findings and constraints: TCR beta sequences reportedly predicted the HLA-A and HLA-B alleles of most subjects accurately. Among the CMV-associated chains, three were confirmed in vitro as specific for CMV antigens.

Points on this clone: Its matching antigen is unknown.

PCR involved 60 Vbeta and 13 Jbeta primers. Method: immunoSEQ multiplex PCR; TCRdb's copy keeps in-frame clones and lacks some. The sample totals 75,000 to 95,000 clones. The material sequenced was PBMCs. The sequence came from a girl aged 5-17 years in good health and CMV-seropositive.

For the CDR3, the DNA is TGTGCCGGAGACAGGGGTACTGAAGCTTTCTTT. Translating gives CAGDRGTEAFF. The rearrangement uses TRBV30 and TRBJ1-1, with 8 nucleotides matching TRBD1. Germline assignment: CDR1 GTSNPN and CDR2 SVGIG (reference sequence). J gave up 5 bases and V 8 bases, and 4 bases lay outside the gene matches. CDR3 length: 11 residues.